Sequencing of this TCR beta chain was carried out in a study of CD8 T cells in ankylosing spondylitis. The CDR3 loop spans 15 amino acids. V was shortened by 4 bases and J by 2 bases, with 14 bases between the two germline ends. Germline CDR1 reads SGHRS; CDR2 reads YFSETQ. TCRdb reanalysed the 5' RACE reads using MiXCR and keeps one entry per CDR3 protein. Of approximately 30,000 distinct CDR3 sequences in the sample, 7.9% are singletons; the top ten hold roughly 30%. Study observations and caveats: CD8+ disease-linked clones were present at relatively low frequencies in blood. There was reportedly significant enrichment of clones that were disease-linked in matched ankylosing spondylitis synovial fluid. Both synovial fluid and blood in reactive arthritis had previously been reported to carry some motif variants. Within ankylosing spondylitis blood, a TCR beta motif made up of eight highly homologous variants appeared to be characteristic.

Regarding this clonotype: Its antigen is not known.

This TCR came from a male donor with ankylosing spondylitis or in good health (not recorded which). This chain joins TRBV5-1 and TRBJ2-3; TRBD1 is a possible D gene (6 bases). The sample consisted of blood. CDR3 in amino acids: CASSPGQKTTDTQYF. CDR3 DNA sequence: TGCGCCAGCAGCCCGGGACAAAAAACCACAGATACGCAGTATTTT.